These 15 T cell receptor beta chains came from one sample sequenced in a study of cytomegalovirus exposure and HLA in healthy donors. 13 Jbeta primers and 60 Vbeta primers were used for the PCR. Only in-frame clones appear in the TCRdb table, and some are missing; sequencing was by immunoSEQ multiplex PCR. The sample consists of about 98,000 clones, under 70% of them appearing once. Material for sequencing was PBMCs. The source of these receptors is a man in his forties or fifties in good health and CMV-seronegative.

The chain combines TRBV7-9 with TRBJ1-1; a possible D gene is TRBD1 (5 bases). Germline-derived CDR1 and CDR2 are SEHNR and FQNEAQ (reference sequence). This CDR3 has 17 residues. The V gene lost 5 bases and the J gene lost 0 bases, with 19 bases spanning the gap. The CDR3 DNA is TGTGCCAGCAGCGTTCAAAAAGGGGAGGCCATGAACACTGAAGCTTTCTTT. It encodes CASSVQKGEAMNTEAFF.

V usage is TRBV6-1 and J usage is TRBJ2-5; 8 nucleotides agree with TRBD1. J was trimmed by 4 bases and V by 3 bases; bases with no gene match: 19. CDR3 size: 19 residues. CDR1 is MNHNS, CDR2 SASEGT, per germline. The CDR3 region has the DNA TGTGCCAGCAGTGAGAGTAGAGCCCGGGACAGGTTCCCACGAGAGACCCAGTACTTC. Its translation: CASSESRARDRFPRETQYF.

The sample holds one count of this clone. The J gene is TRBJ2-7, the V gene TRBV9; 8 nucleotides match TRBD1. Germline-derived CDR1 and CDR2 are SGDLS and YYNGEE. Losses at the gene ends were 1 base for V and 3 bases for J; bases not matched to a gene: 6. This CDR3 is built from 15 residues. The CDR3 nucleotides are TGTGCCAGCAGCGTATCACAGGGGGTTCACTACGAGCAGTACTTC. Translation: CASSVSQGVHYEQYF.

This clone was counted only a few times. V is TRBV4-3 and J is TRBJ2-2, with D tentatively TRBD1 (6 bases). Germline-derived CDR1 and CDR2 are LGHNA and YSLEER. Trimming cost V 6 bases and J 4 bases, with 12 bases left between them. The CDR3 is made up of 14 amino acids. The chain's CDR3 is CASRVGTLTGELFF. The CDR3 DNA reads as TGCGCCAGCAGAGTCGGGACACTCACCGGGGAGCTGTTTTTT.

V is TRBV27 and J is TRBJ1-5; D remains unclear. The CDR3 is 12 amino acids. V was shortened by 8 bases and J by 2 bases, with 7 bases between the two germline ends. Germline-derived CDR1 and CDR2 are MNHEY and SMNVEV (reference sequence). The DNA of the CDR3 is TGTGCCAGCCGGGGAGGCAATCAGCCCCAGCATTTT. Protein sequence: CASRGGNQPQHF.

This clone was picked up a small number of times. This chain links TRBV14 with TRBJ2-1, with 10 bases aligning to TRBD2. V gave up 5 bases and J gave up 2 bases; unmatched junction bases: 12. This CDR3 region has 18 residues. CDR1 is SGHDN and CDR2 is FVKESK in the germline V gene. CDR3 bases: TGTGCCAGCAGCTCCTATCCCGGACTAGCGGTTACCTACAATGAGCAGTTCTTC. This gives the protein CASSSYPGLAVTYNEQFF.

The chain is built from TRBV28 and TRBJ2-1; D might be TRBD2 (6 bases). This CDR3 has 14 amino acids. In germline, CDR1 is MDHEN, CDR2 SYDVKM. V was shortened by 5 bases and J by 5 bases, with 13 bases between the two germline ends. DNA of the CDR3: TGTGCCAGCAGTAAGCAGCGGGTAGACAATGAGCAGTTCTTC. Translating gives CASSKQRVDNEQFF.

The gene calls are TRBV28 and TRBJ2-1, with 8 bases that match TRBD2. This CDR3 is 18 amino acids long. Trimming cost V 6 bases and J 0 bases; bases outside gene matches: 13. The germline V gene has CDR1 MDHEN and CDR2 SYDVKM. The CDR3: CASSRWAGGRSSYNEQFF. Written as DNA, the CDR3 is TGTGCCAGCAGCAGGTGGGCGGGAGGTCGAAGCTCCTACAATGAGCAGTTCTTC.

The CDR3 is CASSPGTGATYEQYF. In DNA, the CDR3 is TGTGCCAGCAGCCCCGGGACAGGTGCTACCTACGAGCAGTACTTC. The chain employs TRBV7-2 and TRBJ2-7, with TRBD1 matching over 8 bases. This CDR3 spans 15 amino acids. J was trimmed by 2 bases and V by 5 bases; bases with no gene match: 8. The germline V gene encodes CDR1 SGHTA and CDR2 FQGNSA.

This clone was counted a few times. The rearrangement joins TRBV6-6 to TRBJ2-1; 8 bases are shared with TRBD2. Germline V gene data show CDR1 as MNHNY and CDR2 as SVGAGI (reference sequence). V shed 2 bases, J shed 9 bases, and the junction held 12 bases outside the gene matches. The CDR3 is 16 amino acids. The CDR3, as DNA: TGTGCCAGCAGTTACGCCCCGGGACTAGTGATCACTGAGCAGTTCTTC. Its protein product is CASSYAPGLVITEQFF.

The chain couples TRBV7-6 to TRBJ2-5; 7 bases fit TRBD1. Germline lookup yields CDR1 SGHVS and CDR2 FNYEAQ. The CDR3 is 15 residues long. The junction had 6 bases not matched to a gene; V was cut back by 3 bases and J by 2 bases. CDR3 in DNA: TGTGCCAGCAGCTTCCGCATGGGACAGCAAGAGACCCAGTACTTC. Amino acids: CASSFRMGQQETQYF.

The chain links TRBV7-3 to TRBJ1-1, with TRBD1 matching over 7 bases. The V gene end was trimmed by 5 bases and the J gene end by 2 bases; junction bases not matched to a gene: 8. In germline, CDR1 is SGHTA, CDR2 FQGTGA. The CDR3 consists of 15 residues. The CDR3 DNA sequence: TGTGCCAGCAGCCCAACGACAGGGCCCAACACTGAAGCTTTCTTT. Translation: CASSPTTGPNTEAFF.

On this clone itself: Other DNA variants within this sample encode the same CDR3. The gene calls are TRBV19 and TRBJ2-4; a possible D gene is TRBD2 (6 bases). Trimming took 2 bases from V and 12 from J, leaving 11 bases between them. Germline V gene lookup returns CDR1 LNHDA and CDR2 SQIVND (reference sequence). The CDR3 length is 12 residues. The CDR3 sequence: CASSIPSGPQYF. In DNA, the CDR3 is TGTGCCAGTAGTATACCGAGCGGGCCTCAGTACTTC.

The rearrangement joins TRBV6-1 to TRBJ2-7; no clear D gene. Germline V gene lookup returns CDR1 MNHNS and CDR2 SASEGT. The CDR3 spans 13 residues. V lost 0 bases and J lost 7, with 10 bases in between. The CDR3 DNA reads TGTGCCAGCAGTGAAGCTCTACGGTGGGAGCAGTACTTC. Translation gives CASSEALRWEQYF.

V gene TRBV19 combines with J gene TRBJ2-7; perhaps TRBD1 as D (6 bases). V lost 4 bases and J 3 bases, leaving 13 bases between the germline ends. The CDR3 has 14 residues. Germline V lookup: CDR1 LNHDA, CDR2 SQIVND (reference sequence). CDR3 sequence: CASSTGAGDYEQYF. The CDR3 coding sequence is TGTGCCAGTAGTACAGGGGCCGGAGACTACGAGCAGTACTTC.